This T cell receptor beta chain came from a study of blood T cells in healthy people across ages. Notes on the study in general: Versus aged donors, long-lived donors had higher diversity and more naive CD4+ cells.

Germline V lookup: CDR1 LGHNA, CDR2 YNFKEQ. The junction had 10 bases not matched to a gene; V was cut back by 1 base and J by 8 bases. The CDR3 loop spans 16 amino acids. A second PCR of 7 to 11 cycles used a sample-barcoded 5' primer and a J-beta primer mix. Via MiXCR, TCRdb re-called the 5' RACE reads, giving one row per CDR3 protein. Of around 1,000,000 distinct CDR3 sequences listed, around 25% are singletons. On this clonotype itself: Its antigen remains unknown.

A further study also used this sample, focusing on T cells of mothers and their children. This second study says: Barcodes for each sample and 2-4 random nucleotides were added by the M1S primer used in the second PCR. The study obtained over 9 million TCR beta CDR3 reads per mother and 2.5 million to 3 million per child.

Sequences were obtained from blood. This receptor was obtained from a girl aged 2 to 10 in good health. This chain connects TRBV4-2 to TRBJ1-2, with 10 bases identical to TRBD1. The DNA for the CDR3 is TGTGCCAGCAGCCAAGTCGGGTCCGGGACAGGGGAAGGCTACACCTTC. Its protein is CASSQVGSGTGEGYTF.